The present T cell receptor (beta chain) was sequenced within a study of cytomegalovirus exposure and HLA in healthy donors. The CDR3 length is 14 residues. Germline V CDR1 and CDR2: MDHEN, SYDVKM. Remarks on this clone: An end of the junction differs from the germline gene, which may be a read error.

13 Jbeta primers and 60 Vbeta primers were used for the PCR. TCRdb's copy holds only in-frame clones and misses some; the assay was immunoSEQ multiplex PCR. In the table there are approximately 140,000 clones, 63% of which are singletons. The chain is built from TRBV28 and TRBJ2-1; 10 bases match TRBD2. The sequence derives from a woman aged 55-70 years in good health and CMV-seropositive. The sample taken for sequencing was PBMCs. CDR3 region: CGSREASGSLEQFF. CDR3 nucleotide sequence: TGTGGCAGCAGGGAGGCTAGCGGGAGTTTGGAGCAGTTCTTC.